A single sample gave rise to the 17 T cell receptor beta chains below, sequenced in a study of memory CD4+ T cells and cytomegalovirus serostatus. Clones were read by immunoSEQ multiplex PCR, and TCRdb kept only the in-frame ones, dropping some. Of some 27,000 clones listed, less than 80% are singletons. Single viable CD3+CD4+CD8-CD45RO+ cells were sorted as the memory CD4+ T cells. Sequencing used memory CD4+ T cells from blood. These receptors were obtained from an adult in good health and CMV-seronegative.

With regard to this clone: The junction does not match germline at one end; this may be a read error. This chain connects TRBV7-2 to TRBJ2-7; possible D gene TRBD2, 5 bases. The CDR3 sequence is 14 residues long. CDR1 and CDR2 from the germline V gene are SGHTA and FQGNSA. The CDR3, as DNA: TGTGCCAGCGGCTTGACGGGAAGCTCCTACGAGCAGTACTTC. It codes for CASGLTGSSYEQYF.

The CDR3 loop reads CASSFAGHSTNEKLFF. Written as DNA, the CDR3 is TGTGCCAGCAGTTTTGCTGGGCACTCGACTAATGAAAAACTGTTTTTT. The rearrangement uses TRBV28 and TRBJ1-4; D remains ambiguous. The CDR3 is 16 residues long. Per the germline V gene, CDR1 is MDHEN and CDR2 is SYDVKM. V gave up 3 bases and J gave up 2 bases, with 13 bases separating them.

V usage is TRBV30 and J usage is TRBJ2-7; unclear D gene. Looked up from germline, CDR1 is GTSNPN and CDR2 is SVGIG (reference sequence). Trimming left V 1 base short and J 2 bases short, with 3 bases between. The CDR3 has 11 residues. The CDR3: CAWSGPYEQYF. The CDR3 DNA reads TGTGCCTGGAGTGGCCCCTACGAGCAGTACTTC.

This chain uses TRBV7-9 with TRBJ1-3; D is undetermined. Trimming took 5 bases from V and 10 from J, leaving 15 bases between them. Germline values: CDR1 SEHNR, CDR2 FQNEAQ (reference sequence). The CDR3 totals 13 residues. DNA of the CDR3: TGTGCCAGCAGCGGTGACGGTTTTCAGACCATATATTTT. Encoded protein: CASSGDGFQTIYF.

This clone was counted a single time. The rearrangement uses TRBV7-9 and TRBJ2-2; D remains unclear. The germline V gene has CDR1 SEHNR and CDR2 FQNEAQ (reference sequence). The V end lost 6 bases, the J end lost 7 bases, and 6 bases lay between the germline ends. The CDR3 has 11 amino acids. The CDR3: CASSLVGELFF. CDR3 nucleotides: TGTGCCAGCAGTCTTGTCGGGGAGCTGTTTTTT.

CDR3 loop: CASKVDGSYEQYF. As DNA, the CDR3 is TGTGCCAGCAAGGTGGACGGCTCCTACGAGCAGTACTTC. The V and J genes are TRBV11-3 and TRBJ2-7; no reliable D call. This CDR3 has 13 residues. V lost 7 bases and J 0 bases, leaving 10 bases between the germline ends. CDR1 and CDR2 from the germline V gene are SGHNT and YENEEA. Full variable domain (remainder filled in from reference TRBV11-3 and TRBJ2-7): EAGVVQSPRYKIIEKKQPVAFWCNPISGHNTLYWYLQNLGQGPELLIRYENEEAVDDSQLPKDRFSAERLKGVDSTLKIQPAELGDSAVYLCASKVDGSYEQYFGPGTRLTVT.

This clone was counted a single time. The V call is TRBV10-3, the J call TRBJ2-7; D may match TRBD1 or TRBD2 (5 bases each). Trimming removed 0 bases from V and 3 bases from J, with 15 bases in between. Germline loops: CDR1 ENHRY, CDR2 SYGVKD. CDR3 length: 16 amino acids. The CDR3 coding sequence is TGTGCCATCAGTGAGTCGGCGGGTTCAGGGTTCTACGAGCAGTACTTC. Residues: CAISESAGSGFYEQYF.

The V gene is TRBV7-2, the J gene TRBJ1-1, with D possibly matching TRBD1 (6 bases). The V and J ends lost 4 bases and 8 bases respectively, with 11 bases between them. Germline CDR1 reads SGHTA; CDR2 reads FQGNSA. The CDR3 contains 12 residues. CDR3 DNA sequence: TGTGCCAGCAGCTCCTCCGGGACAGAAGCTTTCTTT. Protein: CASSSSGTEAFF.

This clone was observed a handful of times. The junction shows a germline mismatch at one end, possibly a read error. The CDR3 region has the DNA TGTGCCAGCAGTTTGGACAGGGGAGGAGAAAAACTGTTTTTT. This encodes CASSLDRGGEKLFF. This rearrangement joins TRBV5-4 to TRBJ1-4; 9 bases line up with TRBD1. Germline V gene data show CDR1 as SGHNT and CDR2 as YYREEE (reference sequence). This CDR3 has 14 residues.

This chain uses TRBV18 with TRBJ1-1, with no clear D. The CDR3 contains 16 residues. With 2 bases removed from V and 10 bases from J, the gap between germline ends came to 23 bases. Germline V gene data show CDR1 as KGHSH and CDR2 as LQKENI. Here the CDR3 reads CASSPGGFRLAVGAFF. CDR3 nucleotides: TGTGCCAGCTCACCAGGAGGGTTTAGGCTAGCTGTGGGAGCTTTCTTT.

This chain joins TRBV5-1 and TRBJ2-7, with unresolved D. V was shortened by 7 bases and J by 0 bases, with 8 bases between the two germline ends. Per the germline V gene, CDR1 is SGHRS and CDR2 is YFSETQ. This CDR3 region has 12 residues. The CDR3 protein is CASHADSYEQYF. Written as DNA, the CDR3 is TGCGCCAGCCATGCAGACTCCTACGAGCAGTACTTC. Using reference TRBV5-1 and TRBJ2-7 for the parts outside the CDR3, the full variable domain is KAGVTQTPRYLIKTRGQQVTLSCSPISGHRSVSWYQQTPGQGLQFLFEYFSETQRNKGNFPGRFSGRQFSNSRSEMNVSTLELGDSALYLCASHADSYEQYFGPGTRLTVT.

The rearrangement joins TRBV13 to TRBJ2-7, with TRBD1 matching 8 bases. Germline assignment: CDR1 PRHDT and CDR2 FYEKMQ (reference sequence). V lost 0 bases to trimming and J lost 0 bases; unmatched junction nucleotides: 7. The CDR3 consists of 17 residues. CDR3 loop: CASSLGLDRGPSYEQYF. The CDR3 bases are TGTGCCAGCAGCTTAGGACTTGACAGGGGACCCTCCTACGAGCAGTACTTC.

The V and J genes are TRBV7-2 and TRBJ2-7, with D perhaps assigned TRBD1 or TRBD2 (6 bases each). This CDR3 comprises 14 residues. The germline V and J ends were trimmed by 2 bases and 9 bases, with 17 bases remaining between them. Germline CDR1 reads SGHTA; CDR2 reads FQGNSA. The CDR3: CASSLSIAGHVQYF. As DNA, the CDR3 is TGTGCCAGCAGCTTAAGTATCGCGGGACATGTGCAGTACTTC. Using reference TRBV7-2 and TRBJ2-7 for the parts outside the CDR3, the full variable domain is GAGVSQSPSNKVTEKGKDVELRCDPISGHTALYWYRQSLGQGLEFLIYFQGNSAPDKSGLPSDRFSAERTGGSVSTLTIQRTQQEDSAVYLCASSLSIAGHVQYFGPGTRLTVT.

This clone has a handful of counts. The rearrangement joins TRBV7-2 to TRBJ1-5; 7 bases are a match to TRBD1. This CDR3 has 16 amino acids. V lost 0 bases and J lost 0; bases outside the gene matches: 2. The germline CDR1 and CDR2 sequences are SGHTA and FQGNSA. As DNA, the CDR3 is TGTGCCAGCAGCTTAGCTCAGGGGGGTAGCAATCAGCCCCAGCATTTT. Translating gives CASSLAQGGSNQPQHF.

This chain uses TRBV20-1 with TRBJ2-4; D is unresolved. The V and J ends lost 0 bases and 6 bases respectively, with 3 bases between them. CDR3 size: 11 residues. Germline CDR1 reads DFQATT; CDR2 reads SNEGSKA (reference sequence). CDR3 DNA sequence: TGCAGTGCTAGAGACAGAAACATTCAGTACTTC. The encoded protein is CSARDRNIQYF.

V is TRBV7-2 and J is TRBJ2-1; TRBD2 aligns across 7 bases. Germline CDR1 is SGHTA and CDR2 is FQGNSA. There are 15 residues in the CDR3. J gave up 4 bases and V 0 bases, and 3 bases lay outside the gene matches. The CDR3 nucleotides are TGTGCCAGCAGCTTAGCACGAGCGGGGTACAATGAGCAGTTCTTC. Translated, it gives CASSLARAGYNEQFF.

The chain combines TRBV28 with TRBJ2-4, with 10 bases fitting TRBD1. From germline, CDR1 is MDHEN and CDR2 SYDVKM. There are 14 residues in the CDR3. V shed 8 bases, J shed 7 bases, and the junction held 8 bases outside the gene matches. The CDR3 sequence is CASFGGQGRNIQYF. CDR3 DNA sequence: TGTGCCAGCTTCGGGGGACAGGGGAGGAACATTCAGTACTTC.